The sequence of this T cell receptor (beta chain) was determined in a study of shared clonotypes between healthy human individuals. Study-level results: Rarefaction analysis demonstrated incomplete sorted-subset sequencing notwithstanding large depth.

About this clone: What it binds is unknown.

Sorted-subset replicate PCR reactions were performed with approximately 200 ng DNA, corresponding to tens of thousands of T cell genomes. Libraries were prepared by immunoSEQ multiplex PCR; TCRdb keeps only in-frame clonotypes and omits some of them. The table lists around 2,000,000 clones, around 96% of them singletons. Germline CDR1 and CDR2: SGDLS and YYNGEE. The V end lost 0 bases, the J end lost 7 bases, and 10 bases lay between the germline ends. The CDR3 totals 13 residues. Naive CD8 cells comprised CD45RO-negative, CCR7-positively selected cells, excluding terminally differentiated effector memory CD45RA+ cells.

The receptor was isolated from a man between 18 and 29 years old in good health. The chain has TRBV9 and TRBJ1-2; TRBD1 might be the D (5 bases). Material: naive CD8+ T cells sorted from blood. CDR3 protein: CASSVGTTSGYTF. Here the CDR3 DNA reads TGTGCCAGCAGCGTAGGGACAACAAGTGGCTACACCTTC.